This T cell receptor beta chain was identified during a study of blood T cell repertoires in COVID-19. Across the study: The origin of the acute and convalescent COVID-19 samples was the United States, Italy and Spain. PBMCs, B-cell-depleted T cells, or T cells provided the cDNA or gDNA that made up the material.

The germline gives CDR1 SQVTM, CDR2 ANQGSEA. V was pared by 4 bases and J by 6 bases, with 9 bases between. The CDR3 runs to 11 residues. Authors' methods: Using reference gene primer amplification, nucleated cell counts were estimated. Libraries were prepared by immunoSEQ multiplex PCR; TCRdb keeps only in-frame clonotypes and omits some of them. D and trimming come from the DNA, and the V and J calls and clone size come from that table. The sample includes about 240,000 clones, about 81% seen only once; the top ten take roughly an eighth. The V call is TRBV29-1, the J call TRBJ1-2; D is undetermined. Input material: peripheral blood. This clonotype was sampled from an older woman with active or convalescent COVID-19. CDR3 sequence (DNA): TGCAGCGTTGGCAGGTCTGATGGCTACACCTTC. It translates to CSVGRSDGYTF.